The 13 T cell receptor beta chains in this list originate from one sample, sequenced in a study of blood T cell repertoires in COVID-19. The method was immunoSEQ multiplex PCR; TCRdb's version includes in-frame clones alone and lacks a portion of them. The sample gives about 250,000 clones, 70% to 85% of which show up once; 3.3% is in the top ten. The source material was peripheral blood. The receptors were gathered from a woman of 80 years or more with acute or convalescent COVID-19.

The chain's CDR3 is CASSQEGTGGNTEAFF. The CDR3 nucleotides are TGTGCCAGCAGCCAAGAAGGGACAGGGGGGAACACTGAAGCTTTCTTT. V gene TRBV4-2 combines with J gene TRBJ1-1; 11 nucleotides align to TRBD1. The V gene end was trimmed by 0 bases and the J gene end by 1 base; junction bases not matched to a gene: 1. Germline V gene lookup returns CDR1 LGHNA and CDR2 YNFKEQ. CDR3 length: 16 residues.

The gene calls are TRBV30 and TRBJ1-5, with a tentative D call TRBD1 (5 bases). This CDR3 region has 18 residues. With 2 bases removed from V and 4 bases from J, the gap between germline ends came to 24 bases. Germline CDR1 is GTSNPN and CDR2 is SVGIG (reference sequence). This chain's CDR3 is CAWSRGRAANWGNQPQHF. CDR3 coding DNA: TGTGCCTGGAGTAGGGGCCGGGCCGCAAATTGGGGAAATCAGCCCCAGCATTTT.

The genes are TRBV19 and TRBJ2-1; 10 positions agree with TRBD2. The CDR3 is 16 residues long. Germline V CDR1 and CDR2: LNHDA, SQIVND (reference sequence). After removal of 3 bases from V and 8 bases from J, the junction contained 10 bases not matched to a gene. The DNA of the CDR3 is TGTGCCAGTAGTATGGCTAGCGGGAGAGTTCTGGATGAGCAGTTCTTC. Residues: CASSMASGRVLDEQFF.

CDR3 sequence: CASSPSGSSYEQYF. The CDR3 bases are TGTGCCAGCAGCCCTAGCGGTAGCTCCTACGAGCAGTACTTC. This chain joins TRBV7-9 and TRBJ2-7; TRBD2 matches 7 bases. Trimming took 5 bases from V and 0 from J; bases not matched to a gene: 4. The CDR3 extends over 14 amino acids. Germline CDR1 and CDR2: SEHNR and FQNEAQ (reference sequence).

The V and J genes are TRBV6-5 and TRBJ2-1; 9 bases are a match to TRBD1. V shed 5 bases, J shed 2 bases, and the junction held 4 bases outside the gene matches. This CDR3 contains 15 residues. Germline CDR1 reads MNHEY; CDR2 reads SVGAGI. For the CDR3, the DNA is TGTGCCAGCAGTCAGGGACAGGGAGCCTACAATGAGCAGTTCTTC. It is translated as CASSQGQGAYNEQFF.

CDR3 DNA: TGCGCCAGCAGCTTTGGGGCAGGGAAAAATTCACCCCTCCACTTT. Protein: CASSFGAGKNSPLHF. The gene calls are TRBV5-1 and TRBJ1-6; perhaps TRBD1 as D (5 bases). Deletions cut 2 bases from V and 7 bases from J, with 13 bases between. The germline V gene encodes CDR1 SGHRS and CDR2 YFSETQ. CDR3 size: 15 residues.

The rearrangement joins TRBV3-1 (or the pseudogene TRBV3-2) to TRBJ2-6; tentatively, D is TRBD1 (6 bases). This CDR3 has 17 residues. CDR1 is LGHDT and CDR2 is YNNKEL in the germline V gene (reference sequence). The ends were cut back, 4 bases at V and 0 bases at J, with 13 bases in the middle. This chain's CDR3 is CASSPRQVRSGANVLTF. The CDR3, as DNA: TGTGCCAGCAGCCCTCGACAGGTCCGCTCTGGGGCCAACGTCCTGACTTTC.

This clone showed up just once. The chain is built from TRBV2 and TRBJ2-1; possibly TRBD2 for D (6 bases). V lost 2 bases to trimming and J lost 14 bases, with 13 bases between them. The CDR3 has 12 residues. Germline CDR1 is SNHLY and CDR2 is FYNNEI. The chain's CDR3 is CASSEQGWREFF. DNA for the CDR3: TGTGCCAGCAGTGAACAGGGATGGAGGGAGTTCTTC.

This rearrangement joins TRBV9 to TRBJ2-3; TRBD2 agrees at 11 bases. Trimming at V came to 0 bases and at J to 5 bases, leaving 8 bases not matched to a gene. CDR1 and CDR2 (germline): SGDLS, YYNGEE. This CDR3 comprises 17 residues. CDR3 sequence reads: CASSVEASGRPGDTQYF. CDR3 nucleotide sequence: TGTGCCAGCAGCGTAGAGGCTAGCGGGAGGCCCGGAGATACGCAGTATTTT.

Worth noting for this clone: At the DNA level, this CDR3 is encoded by other sequences in the same sample as well. The chain has TRBV12-3 or TRBV12-4 and TRBJ2-2, with D hard to call. There are 11 residues in the CDR3. The V end lost 4 bases, the J end lost 5 bases, and 2 bases lay between the germline ends. CDR3 sequence reads: CASSSTGELFF. The CDR3 region has the DNA TGTGCCAGCAGTTCTACCGGGGAGCTGTTTTTT.

Only a few counts were recorded for this clone. The chain joins TRBV15 to TRBJ1-4; a possible D gene is TRBD1 (6 bases). This CDR3 region has 16 residues. V lost 0 bases, J lost 5 bases, and 13 bases lay in between. Germline assignment: CDR1 LNHNV and CDR2 YYDKDF (reference sequence). CDR3 protein: CATSRDEETGNEKLFF. The DNA for the CDR3 is TGTGCCACCAGCAGAGATGAGGAGACAGGAAATGAAAAACTGTTTTTT.

The rearrangement links TRBV2 to TRBJ1-5, with a weak D call TRBD1 (6 bases). The V end lost 6 bases, the J end lost 0 bases, and 12 bases lay between the germline ends. CDR1 SNHLY and CDR2 FYNNEI come from the germline V gene. This CDR3 spans 15 amino acids. The CDR3: CASSLQGDSNQPQHF. CDR3 DNA sequence: TGTGCCAGCAGCTTACAGGGTGATAGCAATCAGCCCCAGCATTTT. Drawing the rest from reference TRBV2 and TRBJ1-5, the complete variable domain is EPEVTQTPSHQVTQMGQEVILRCVPISNHLYFYWYRQILGQKVEFLVSFYNNEISEKSEIFDDQFSVERPDGSNFTLKIRSTKLEDSAMYFCASSLQGDSNQPQHFGDGTRLSIL.

In its sample, this clone was seen a few times. This sequence joins TRBV3-1 (or the pseudogene TRBV3-2) and TRBJ1-6, with 7 bases aligning to TRBD1. Germline loops: CDR1 LGHDT, CDR2 YNNKEL (reference sequence). The CDR3 is 15 residues long. J gave up 9 bases and V 1 base, and 6 bases lay outside the gene matches. CDR3 region: CASSQGWDSGSPLHF. The CDR3, as DNA: TGTGCCAGCAGCCAAGGTTGGGACAGTGGTTCACCCCTCCACTTT.